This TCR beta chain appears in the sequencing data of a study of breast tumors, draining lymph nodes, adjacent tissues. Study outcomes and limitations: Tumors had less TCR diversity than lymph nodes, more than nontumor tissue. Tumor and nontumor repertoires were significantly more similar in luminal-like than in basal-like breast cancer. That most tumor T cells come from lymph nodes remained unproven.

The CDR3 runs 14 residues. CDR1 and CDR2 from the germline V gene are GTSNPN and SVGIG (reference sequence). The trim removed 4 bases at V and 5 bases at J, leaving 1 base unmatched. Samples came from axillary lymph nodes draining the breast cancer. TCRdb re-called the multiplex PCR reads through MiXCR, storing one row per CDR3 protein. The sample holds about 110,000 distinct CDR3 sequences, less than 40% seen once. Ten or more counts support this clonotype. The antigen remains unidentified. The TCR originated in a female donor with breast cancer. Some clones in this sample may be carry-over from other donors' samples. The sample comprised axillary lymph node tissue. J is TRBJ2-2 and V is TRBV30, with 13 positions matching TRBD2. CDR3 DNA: TGTGCCTGGAAGACTAGCGGGAGGACCGGGGAGCTGTTTTTT. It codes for CAWKTSGRTGELFF.